The clone carrying this T cell receptor beta chain was detected only a few times. Trimming shortened V by 4 bases and J by 3 bases, and 19 bases separated the two germline ends. The CDR3 is made up of 17 amino acids. Germline CDR1 is SGDLS and CDR2 is YYNGEE. cDNA synthesis used the whole RNA isolate, giving expressed TCRB sequences. Generated by immunoSEQ multiplex PCR, the TCRdb table keeps only in-frame clones and is missing some. The sample includes a few hundred thousand clones, roughly 30% of them seen just once. The data belong to a study of beta chain features in type 1 diabetes. The sequence was collected from a man aged 18-30 years in good health. Material for sequencing was naive CD4+ T cells from blood. The V and J genes are TRBV9 and TRBJ2-2, with a possible D match to TRBD1 (6 bases). The DNA for the CDR3 is TGTGCCAGCAGCCCAGGGGTAGGGGGACATTACACCGGGGAGCTGTTTTTT. This gives the protein CASSPGVGGHYTGELFF.